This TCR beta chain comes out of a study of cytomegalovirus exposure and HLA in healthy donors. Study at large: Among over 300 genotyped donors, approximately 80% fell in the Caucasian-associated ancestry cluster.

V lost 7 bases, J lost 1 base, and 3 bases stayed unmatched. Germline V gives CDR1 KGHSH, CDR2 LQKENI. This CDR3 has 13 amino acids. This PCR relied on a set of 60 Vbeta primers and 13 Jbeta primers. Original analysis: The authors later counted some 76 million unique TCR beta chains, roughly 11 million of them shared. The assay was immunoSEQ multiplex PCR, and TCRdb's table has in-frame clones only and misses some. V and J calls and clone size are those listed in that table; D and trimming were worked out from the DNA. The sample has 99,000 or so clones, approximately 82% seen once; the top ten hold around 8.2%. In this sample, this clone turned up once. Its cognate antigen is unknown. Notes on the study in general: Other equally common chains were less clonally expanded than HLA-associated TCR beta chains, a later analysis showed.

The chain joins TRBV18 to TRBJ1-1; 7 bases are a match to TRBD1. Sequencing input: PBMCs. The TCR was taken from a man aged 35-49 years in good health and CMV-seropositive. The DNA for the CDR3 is TGTGCCAGCTTGGGACAGAAGAACACTGAAGCTTTCTTT. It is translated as CASLGQKNTEAFF. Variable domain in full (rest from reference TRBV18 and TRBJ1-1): NAGVMQNPRHLVRRRGQEARLRCSPMKGHSHVYWYRQLPEEGLKFMVYLQKENIIDESGMPKERFSAEFPKEGPSILRIQQVVRGDSAAYFCASLGQKNTEAFFGQGTRLTVV.